This T cell receptor (beta chain) was sequenced for a study of somatic mutations in cytotoxic T cells in rheumatoid arthritis. Study-wide results and limits: The slightly lower representation of TRBV07 among rheumatoid arthritis patients did not undergo correction for multiple comparisons. For rheumatoid arthritis patients, CD8+ clonality increased with age, whereas it did not in healthy controls.

This clone was counted once. As yet, its antigen is unknown. Repertoires were generated with immunoSEQ multiplex PCR, while TCRdb's copy carries only in-frame clones and drops some. The sample lists 15,000 to 20,000 clones, about three quarters occurring once. The V gene's germline CDR1 is MNHNS and CDR2 SASEGT. The CDR3 has 15 amino acids. The V gene lost 3 bases and the J gene lost 4 bases, with 14 bases spanning the gap. The rearrangement uses TRBV6-1 and TRBJ2-3; D may be TRBD2 (7 bases). The receptor was derived from an adult with rheumatoid arthritis. The sequenced sample was CD8+ T cells sorted from blood. Here the CDR3 reads CASSDYGGRPDTQYF. CDR3 in DNA: TGTGCCAGCAGTGATTACGGGGGGCGGCCAGATACGCAGTATTTT.